This TCR beta chain was observed in a study of cytomegalovirus exposure and HLA in healthy donors (TCRdb year 2017). For context, the study as a whole: An earlier analysis of 587 of the donors reported 250 to 300 Gb of sequence data and roughly 100 million unique TCR beta sequences from some 180 million T cells. Donor age, sex, ethnicity and CMV serostatus were compiled together with the repertoire data. Besides the first cohort of roughly 640 subjects, a separate validation cohort made up of over 95 different subjects was used. Using immunosequencing, the study profiled T cell repertoires from 550 to 750 subjects and related those repertoires to cytomegalovirus serostatus. To predict cytomegalovirus infection status, the study brought together high-throughput TCR immunosequencing, statistical association of individual TCRs with disease status, and machine learning. Roughly 5 DR-DQ haplotypes were handled as single units for association and clustering, since linkage in the cohort was strong. Rather than using new phenotypic data, the later analysis identified candidate immune exposures from TCR beta sequences and from how often those sequences occurred across donors. Among 300 to 450 genotyped donors of the cohort, an average of about 240,000 unique TCR beta nucleotide sequences were sequenced per donor, around 20% of them non-productive. In a later analysis, previously published TCR beta repertoires from 666 donors were re-analyzed and high-resolution HLA genotyping was added so that TCR occurrence patterns could be studied. About 300 gigabases of sequencing data and approximately 85 million unique TCR sequences were included in an early release covering 550 to 650 HLA-typed donors. Every discovery cohort repertoire had been produced on one sequencing platform. Typing coverage differed by locus: A, B, C, DRB1 and DQB1 were typed in roughly 629-640 donors, DQA1 in about 550, DPA1 in 600 to 610, and DPB1 in 472. A later genetic analysis used genome-wide SNP genotypes for about 60% of the 666 donors, treating that subset as a discovery cohort. Class I and class II HLA loci were covered by the typing at four-digit resolution. Of the approximately 400 genotyped donors, 65% to 90% fell in the genetic ancestry cluster associated with self-reported Caucasian donors. The aim of the study was to test whether cataloging public T cell receptors could identify signatures of past pathogen exposure. An earlier analysis of approximately 500 of the donors applied high-throughput TCR beta sequencing to assess whether each TCR beta V gene segment acted as functional or pseudogenic. Overall results and qualifications from the work: Across donors, most TCR sequences were observed very rarely, whereas some public TCRs were present in many individuals. CMV serostatus was the only immune exposure information available for the cohort. Because counts were too low, roughly 17 rarely observed V segments, including chromosome 9 orphons, were left out of the earlier analysis of 587 of the donors. Three of the identified cytomegalovirus-associated TCR beta chains were confirmed in vitro to be specific for cytomegalovirus antigens. A later genetic analysis associated a missense DCLRE1C variant with V-gene and J-gene trimming of TCR beta chains, and an independent cohort replicated the association. A later analysis associated 15,000 or so TCR beta sequences with specific HLA alleles at a false discovery rate of 0.05. Most CMV-associated TCR beta chains appeared to be HLA-restricted in a later analysis, and the HLA associations seemed to be driven largely by CMV exposure. The 87-base-pair reads could not distinguish some IMGT-functional V segments, including TRBV6-2 and TRBV6-3, so those segments were excluded. Several of the top co-occurrence clusters appeared to be linked to parvovirus B19, influenza, CMV and Epstein-Barr virus, according to a later analysis. Compared with the roughly 600-donor mean, donors in an Asian-associated ancestry cluster had fewer N-insertions in productive TCRs, according to a later genetic analysis. The study listed approximately 150 TCR beta chains as associated with cytomegalovirus. A group of highly shared sequence variants was considered likely to be a technical artifact of the sequencing pipeline. In a later analysis, HLA-associated TCR beta chains showed more clonal expansion and lower generation probabilities than non-associated chains that were equally common. Roughly uniform sequencing depth across donors was assumed in presence/absence analyses, although this assumption may not hold. According to the authors, the approach could potentially be generalized to other disease states and immunological phenotypes. In an earlier analysis of some 640 of the donors, most TCR beta V segments were observed in productive rearrangements about 87% or about 30% of the time, broadly matching IMGT annotations. According to a later analysis, TCR association rates differed among HLA loci, with DRB1 alleles showing the most associated TCRs and HLA-C alleles showing the fewest. A further reported finding was that TCR beta sequences accurately predicted the HLA-A and HLA-B alleles for most subjects in the first cohort. Because some donors lacked HLA typing at each locus, the association tests relied only on the typed subset. In both the original and validation cohorts, the classifier was reported to diagnose cytomegalovirus status with high specificity and sensitivity. This cohort had only TCR beta chains sequenced, and the lack of alpha or paired-chain data limited which features could be detected. Assigning TCR associations to individual alleles was difficult when HLA alleles, especially DR and DQ, strongly co-occurred. Linkage disequilibrium might explain the correlated functional status among segregating V segments, but an unknown experimental factor could not be ruled out.

From the cysteine through the phenylalanine, the CDR3 covers 16 amino acids. Only the CDR3 DNA is retained, 48 bases long and in frame from the first base. For this chain, trimming is 0 bases at the V end and 8 bases at the J end, and the number of junction bases without a gene match is 6. The germline V gene supplies CDR1 SGHTA and CDR2 FQGNSA. Turning to this clone: Its cognate antigen has yet to be identified. No qualities accompany the bases; no much larger clone lies one base away.

The library was prepared using the immunoSEQ multiplex PCR assay. The multiplex PCR relied on a mix of 60 forward primers for TCR Vbeta segments and 13 reverse primers for TCR Jbeta segments. The CDR3 region of rearranged TCR beta genes was amplified from genomic DNA by a multiplex PCR assay. On the Illumina HiSeq System, the amplified TCR beta libraries were sequenced as 87-base-pair reads. The original methods were these. A later analysis counted approximately 74 million unique TCR beta chains across the 666 repertoires, and some 11 million of these chains were shared by at least two donors. Raw reads were error-corrected and collapsed into unique sequences by a nearest-neighbor algorithm in which closely related sequences were merged to remove PCR and sequencing errors. Alignment of CDR3 sequences to IMGT reference sequences was used to assign V, D and J gene segments. Each retained sequence needed at least a six-nucleotide match to both a V gene segment and a J gene segment. A rearrangement counted as productive if the CDR3 had no stop codons and remained in frame with V and J, and every other rearrangement counted as non-productive. Following IMGT convention, CDR3 was defined as the stretch from the second conserved V-encoded cysteine up to the conserved J-encoded phenylalanine. Sequences without an unambiguous match to a single V gene segment were excluded from the earlier analysis of a few hundred of the donors. An earlier analysis of almost 600 of the donors classified V segments as functional when productive rearrangements were above 56.7% and as segregating when the standard deviation between donors was above 5%. A statistical classification framework was developed to diagnose cytomegalovirus status using the catalog of TCR beta chain sequences. V and J gene assignment, in a later analysis, came from comparing TCR nucleotide sequences with IMGT/GENE-DB human TR gene sequences. The TCRdist pipeline was used in a later analysis to assign CDR3 sequences and most-parsimonious VDJ recombination scenarios. In a later analysis, each TCR beta chain was defined by its CDR3 amino acid sequence together with its V-gene family, and reads lacking a unique V-gene family were excluded. In a later analysis, 550 to 650 highly shared, low-generation-probability nucleotide sequences were removed to address suspected cross-contamination and a sequencing artifact. For each public chain, a later analysis derived a clonal expansion index from normalized ranks of inferred template counts within each repertoire. In a later analysis, generation probabilities were computed with a VDJ recombination model fitted to out-of-frame rearrangements, and the resulting probabilities were checked against IGoR. Hypergeometric tests were used in a later analysis to score TCR-TCR, TCR-HLA and TCR-CMV co-occurrence, with a repertoire-size bias correction applied to the TCR pairs. To estimate false discovery rates, a later analysis permuted the HLA or CMV assignments 20 times. A later analysis grouped co-occurring TCRs with DBSCAN, adding TCRdist sequence similarity when clustering within HLA-allele-positive subsets. Repertoires with fewer than 30,000 or more than 120,000 public chains were left out of co-occurrence clustering, as were four to six repertoires with anomalous nucleotide sharing. This is the immuneACCESS table as TCRdb keeps it, with only in-frame sequences that have V and J called. A part of the clones is gone; compared with another copy, unresolved V genes explain less than half, and the rest is unexplained. For V, J and clone size, that table is used; D and trimming come from the DNA. Within this sample are 150,000 to 200,000 clones, with around 75% of them counted one time only. Around 1.4% of the sample is held by the ten biggest clonotypes.

The cohort consisted of 650 to 700 healthy bone marrow donors. At the time of sampling, all cohort members were nominally healthy, though unrecorded immune exposures were likely present. The donor was CMV seronegative and belonged to the group of 352 seronegative cohort members. A peripheral blood sample was collected from each donor, and TCR beta sequencing was performed on peripheral blood mononuclear cells. The Qiagen DNeasy Blood Extraction Kit was used to extract genomic DNA from the blood cell samples. The chain is made from TRBV7-2 and TRBJ2-1; TRBD2 aligns with 11 central bases. Sequenced sample: PBMCs. The clonotype originates from a woman between 50 and 59 years old in good health and CMV-seronegative. In nucleotides, the sequence is TGTGCCAGCAGCTTAGCGGTAGCGGGAGGGCTTTATGAGCAGTTCTTC. The translation is CASSLAVAGGLYEQFF.